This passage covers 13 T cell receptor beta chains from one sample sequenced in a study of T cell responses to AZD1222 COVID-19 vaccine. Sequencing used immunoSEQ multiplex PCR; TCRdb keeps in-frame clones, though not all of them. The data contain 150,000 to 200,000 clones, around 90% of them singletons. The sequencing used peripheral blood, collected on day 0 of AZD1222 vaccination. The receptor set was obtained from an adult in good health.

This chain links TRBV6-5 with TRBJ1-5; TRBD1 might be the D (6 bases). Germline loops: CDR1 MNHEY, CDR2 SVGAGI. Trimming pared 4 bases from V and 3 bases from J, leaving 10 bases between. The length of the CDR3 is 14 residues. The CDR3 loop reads CASSSGQLNQPQHF. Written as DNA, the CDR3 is TGTGCCAGCAGTTCCGGACAGCTCAATCAGCCCCAGCATTTT.

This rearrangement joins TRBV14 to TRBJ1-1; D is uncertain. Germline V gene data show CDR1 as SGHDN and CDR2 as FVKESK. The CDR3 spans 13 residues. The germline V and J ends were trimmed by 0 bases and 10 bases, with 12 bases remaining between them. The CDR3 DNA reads TGTGCCAGCAGCCAAGATCGCGAGGTTTTAGCTTTCTTT. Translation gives CASSQDREVLAFF.

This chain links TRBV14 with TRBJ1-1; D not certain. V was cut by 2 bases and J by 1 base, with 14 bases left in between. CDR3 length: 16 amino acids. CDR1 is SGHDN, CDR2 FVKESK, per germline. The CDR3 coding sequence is TGTGCCAGCAGCCAAATAGCGGGCCTTGGGAACACTGAAGCTTTCTTT. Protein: CASSQIAGLGNTEAFF.

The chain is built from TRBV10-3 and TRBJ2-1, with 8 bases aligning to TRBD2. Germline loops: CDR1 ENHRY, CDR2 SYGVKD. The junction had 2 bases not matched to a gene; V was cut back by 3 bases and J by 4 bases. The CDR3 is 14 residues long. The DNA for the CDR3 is TGTGCCATCAGTGACGGGACTAGTTACAATGAGCAGTTCTTC. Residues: CAISDGTSYNEQFF.

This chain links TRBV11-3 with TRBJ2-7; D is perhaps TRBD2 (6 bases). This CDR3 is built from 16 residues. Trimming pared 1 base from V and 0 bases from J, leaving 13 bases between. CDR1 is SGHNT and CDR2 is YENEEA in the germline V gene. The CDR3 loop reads CASSLVRDFDSYEQYF. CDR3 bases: TGTGCCAGCAGCTTAGTAAGGGACTTCGACTCCTACGAGCAGTACTTC.

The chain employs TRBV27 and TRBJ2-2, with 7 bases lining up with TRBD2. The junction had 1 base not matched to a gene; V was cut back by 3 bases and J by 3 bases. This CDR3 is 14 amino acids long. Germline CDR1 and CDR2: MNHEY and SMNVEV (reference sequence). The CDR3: CASSFGGYTGELFF. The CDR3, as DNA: TGTGCCAGCAGTTTCGGGGGGTACACCGGGGAGCTGTTTTTT.

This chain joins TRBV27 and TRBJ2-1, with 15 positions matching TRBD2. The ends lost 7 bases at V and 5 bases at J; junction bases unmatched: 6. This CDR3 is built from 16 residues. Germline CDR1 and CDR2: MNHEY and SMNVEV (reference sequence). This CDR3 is CASKWGLAGGHNEQFF. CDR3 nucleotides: TGTGCCAGCAAGTGGGGACTAGCGGGAGGACACAATGAGCAGTTCTTC.

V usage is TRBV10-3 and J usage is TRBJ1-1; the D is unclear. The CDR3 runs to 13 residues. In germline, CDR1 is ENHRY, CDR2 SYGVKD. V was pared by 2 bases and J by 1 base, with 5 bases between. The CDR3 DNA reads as TGTGCCATCAGTGAGAGGGAGAACACTGAAGCTTTCTTT. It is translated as CAISERENTEAFF.

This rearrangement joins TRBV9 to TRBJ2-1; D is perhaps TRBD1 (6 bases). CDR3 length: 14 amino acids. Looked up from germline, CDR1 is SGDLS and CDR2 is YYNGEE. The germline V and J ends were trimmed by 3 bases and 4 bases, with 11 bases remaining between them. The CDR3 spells CASSDRDTYNEQFF. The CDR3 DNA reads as TGTGCCAGCAGCGACCGGGACACTTACAATGAGCAGTTCTTC.

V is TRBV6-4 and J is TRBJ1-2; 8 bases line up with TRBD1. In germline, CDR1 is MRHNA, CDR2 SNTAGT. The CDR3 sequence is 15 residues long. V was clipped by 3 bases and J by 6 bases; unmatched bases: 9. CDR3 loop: CASSESPDRGHGYTF. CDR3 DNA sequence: TGTGCCAGCAGTGAGTCCCCCGACAGGGGCCATGGCTACACCTTC.

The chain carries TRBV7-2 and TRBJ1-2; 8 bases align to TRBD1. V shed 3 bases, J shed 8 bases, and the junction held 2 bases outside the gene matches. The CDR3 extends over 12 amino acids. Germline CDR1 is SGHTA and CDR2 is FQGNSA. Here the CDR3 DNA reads TGTGCCAGCAGCTTGGGACAGGCCGGCTACACCTTC. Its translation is CASSLGQAGYTF. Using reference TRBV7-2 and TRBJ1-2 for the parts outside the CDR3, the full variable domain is GAGVSQSPSNKVTEKGKDVELRCDPISGHTALYWYRQSLGQGLEFLIYFQGNSAPDKSGLPSDRFSAERTGGSVSTLTIQRTQQEDSAVYLCASSLGQAGYTFGSGTRLTVV.

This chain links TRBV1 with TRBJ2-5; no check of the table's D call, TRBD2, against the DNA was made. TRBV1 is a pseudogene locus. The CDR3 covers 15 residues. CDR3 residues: CTSIHGRGARETQYF. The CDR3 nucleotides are TGCACCAGCATACACGGGCGGGGGGCCCGGGAGACCCAGTACTTC.

The CDR3 nucleotides are TGTGCCAGCAGTGAATGGCAGAGGGAGGAAAGGAACTATGGCTACACCTTC. This codes for CASSEWQREERNYGYTF. The J gene is TRBJ1-2, the V gene TRBV2; D gene unclear. CDR1 is SNHLY, CDR2 FYNNEI, per germline. The CDR3 covers 17 residues. With 2 bases removed from V and 2 bases from J, the gap between germline ends came to 18 bases.